The clone carrying this T cell receptor beta chain has more than one count but fewer than ten. These data belong to a study of blood T cells in healthy people across ages. Through a sample-barcoded 5' primer and a J-beta primer mix, a second PCR was run for roughly 7 to 11 cycles. Template switching added a 12-random-nucleotide identifier to every cDNA molecule. One entry per CDR3 protein, called by TCRdb with MiXCR from the 5' RACE reads. The sample has roughly 800,000 distinct CDR3 sequences, roughly 25% seen once. The CDR3 sequence is 14 residues long. J was trimmed by 3 bases and V by 10 bases; bases with no gene match: 9. CDR1 is SNHLY, CDR2 FYNNEI, per germline. This same sample was also part of a study on T cells of mothers and their children. That report adds: Primer M1S, used in the second PCR, introduced sample barcodes and 2-4 random nucleotides. When mothers and children were related, their normalized repertoire overlap, which was always slightly higher, did not differ significantly from that of unrelated pairs.

The chain recombines TRBV2 with TRBJ2-5; 9 bases match TRBD1. Sequencing was done on a sample of blood. The clonotype comes from a boy between 10 and 17 years old in good health. CDR3 in amino acids: CATMSGQGEETQYF. The CDR3 bases are TGTGCCACTATGTCGGGACAGGGAGAAGAGACCCAGTACTTC.